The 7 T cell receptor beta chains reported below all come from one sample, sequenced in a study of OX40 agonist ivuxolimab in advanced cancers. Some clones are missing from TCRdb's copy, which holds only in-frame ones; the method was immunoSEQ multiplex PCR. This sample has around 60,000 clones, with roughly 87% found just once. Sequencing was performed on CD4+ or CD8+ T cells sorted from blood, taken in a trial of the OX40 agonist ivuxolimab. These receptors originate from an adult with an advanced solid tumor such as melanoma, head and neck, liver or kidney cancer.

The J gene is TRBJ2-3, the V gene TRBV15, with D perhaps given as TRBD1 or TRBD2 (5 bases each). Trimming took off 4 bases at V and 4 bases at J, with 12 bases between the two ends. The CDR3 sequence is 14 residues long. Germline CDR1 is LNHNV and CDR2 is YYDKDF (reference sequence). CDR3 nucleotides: TGTGCCACCAGCAACGCAGGGACCCCAGATACGCAGTATTTT. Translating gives CATSNAGTPDTQYF.

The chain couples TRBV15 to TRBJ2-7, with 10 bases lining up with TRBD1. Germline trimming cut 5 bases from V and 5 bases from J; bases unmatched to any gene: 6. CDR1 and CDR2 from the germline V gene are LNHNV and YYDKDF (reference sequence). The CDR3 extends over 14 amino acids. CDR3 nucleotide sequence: TGTGCCACCAGCCCCCGGGACAGGGGCGACGAGCAGTACTTC. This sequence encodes CATSPRDRGDEQYF. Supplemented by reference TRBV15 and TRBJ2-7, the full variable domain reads DAMVIQNPRYQVTQFGKPVTLSCSQTLNHNVMYWYQQKSSQAPKLLFHYYDKDFNNEADTPDNFQSRRPNTSFCFLDIRSPGLGDTAMYLCATSPRDRGDEQYFGPGTRLTVT.

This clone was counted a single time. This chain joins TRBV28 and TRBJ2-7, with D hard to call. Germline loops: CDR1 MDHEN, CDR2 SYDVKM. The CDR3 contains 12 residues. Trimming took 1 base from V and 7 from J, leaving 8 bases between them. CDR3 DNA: TGTGCCAGCAGTTTATTCCGCCAGGAGCAGTACTTC. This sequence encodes CASSLFRQEQYF. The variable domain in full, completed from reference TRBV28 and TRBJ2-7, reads DVKVTQSSRYLVKRTGEKVFLECVQDMDHENMFWYRQDPGLGLRLIYFSYDVKMKEKGDIPEGYSVSREKKERFSLILESASTNQTSMYLCASSLFRQEQYFGPGTRLTVT.

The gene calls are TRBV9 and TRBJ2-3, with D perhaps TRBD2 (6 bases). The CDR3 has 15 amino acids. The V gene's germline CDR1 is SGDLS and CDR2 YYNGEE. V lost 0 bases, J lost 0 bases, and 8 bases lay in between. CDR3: CASSVDGSSTDTQYF. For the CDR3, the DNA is TGTGCCAGCAGCGTAGACGGGAGTAGCACAGATACGCAGTATTTT.

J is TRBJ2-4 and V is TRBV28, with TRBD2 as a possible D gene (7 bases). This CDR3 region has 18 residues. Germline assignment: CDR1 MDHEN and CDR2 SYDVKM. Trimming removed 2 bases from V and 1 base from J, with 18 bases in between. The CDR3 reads CASSLGQPNGRAKNIQYF. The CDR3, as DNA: TGTGCCAGCAGTTTAGGACAGCCTAACGGGAGGGCCAAAAACATTCAGTACTTC.

The CDR3 loop is CASSPDAGGAFRQQYF. The CDR3 DNA sequence: TGTGCCAGCAGCCCAGACGCGGGAGGGGCGTTTAGGCAGCAGTACTTC. The chain carries TRBV7-9 and TRBJ2-7; 9 nucleotides align to TRBD2. The CDR3 spans 16 residues. Germline V gene data show CDR1 as SEHNR and CDR2 as FQNEAQ (reference sequence). The junction had 16 bases not matched to a gene; V was cut back by 5 bases and J by 8 bases.

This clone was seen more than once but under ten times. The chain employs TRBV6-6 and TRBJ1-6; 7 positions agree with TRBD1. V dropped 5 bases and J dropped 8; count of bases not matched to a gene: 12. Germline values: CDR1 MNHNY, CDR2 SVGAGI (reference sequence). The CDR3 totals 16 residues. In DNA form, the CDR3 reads TGTGCCAGCAGTGGTTACAGGGGAAGTCCGGATTCACCCCTCCACTTT. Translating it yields CASSGYRGSPDSPLHF.